The 15 T cell receptor beta chains given below trace back to one sample, sequenced in a study of blood T cell repertoires in COVID-19 (dated by TCRdb to 2018 to 2020). The library was obtained by the immunoSEQ multiplex PCR assay. TCRdb stores this immuneACCESS table with in-frame sequences only. Part of the clones is absent; in the studies checked, under half of the shortfall reflects unresolved V genes, and no reason is known for the rest. In this sample the table shows about 220,000 clones, almost 90% of which occur a single time. Clones ranked in the top ten supply about 15% of the sample. Sequenced: PBMCs or T cells enriched from blood (not recorded which). Receptors originate from a man aged 25-45 years who had been exposed to COVID-19.

The chain joins TRBV7-6 to TRBJ2-2; no definite D call. The CDR3 is 14 amino acids. Trimming left V 4 bases short and J 5 bases short, with 11 bases between. Germline assignment: CDR1 SGHVS and CDR2 FNYEAQ. The CDR3 DNA reads TGTGCCAGCAGCTCCCCTTCCGGGACCGGGGAGCTGTTTTTT. This gives the protein CASSSPSGTGELFF.

The sample holds one count of this clone. This rearrangement joins TRBV6-5 to TRBJ2-2; 7 bases agree with TRBD1. This CDR3 spans 14 amino acids. The germline CDR1 and CDR2 sequences are MNHEY and SVGAGI. Trimming took 4 bases from V and 7 from J; bases not matched to a gene: 6. CDR3 in DNA: TGTGCCAGCAGTTCACAGGGGTCGGGCGGGGAGCTGTTTTTT. Translating gives CASSSQGSGGELFF.

This clone appeared a few times. The J gene is TRBJ2-7, the V gene TRBV6-5; 8 bases are a match to TRBD1. After removal of 6 bases from V and 3 bases from J, the junction contained 7 bases not matched to a gene. Germline V gene data show CDR1 as MNHEY and CDR2 as SVGAGI. This CDR3 is built from 14 residues. CDR3 region: CASRTGTGYYEQYF. The CDR3, as DNA: TGTGCCAGCAGAACCGGGACAGGCTACTACGAGCAGTACTTC.

This rearrangement joins TRBV19 to TRBJ2-7; TRBD2 matches 13 bases. With 6 bases clipped from V and 6 bases from J, the junction kept 8 bases outside the gene matches. This CDR3 has 15 amino acids. Germline CDR1 reads LNHDA; CDR2 reads SQIVND (reference sequence). CDR3 in amino acids: CASSRGLAGYTEQYF. The DNA of the CDR3 is TGTGCCAGTAGCCGGGGACTAGCGGGGTATACCGAGCAGTACTTC.

The chain has TRBV6-1 and TRBJ1-2; the match to TRBD1 covers 7 bases. Trimming at V came to 2 bases and at J to 8 bases, leaving 8 bases not matched to a gene. Germline CDR1 reads MNHNS; CDR2 reads SASEGT. The CDR3 sequence is 14 residues long. The CDR3 here is CASSEHQGEMGYTF. As DNA, the CDR3 is TGTGCCAGCAGTGAACATCAGGGGGAAATGGGCTACACCTTC.

CDR3 bases: TGTGCCAGTAGTCCAGCGACAGAAACCTTATATGGCTACACCTTC. This gives the protein CASSPATETLYGYTF. This chain links TRBV19 with TRBJ1-2; TRBD1 is a possible D gene (5 bases). Germline V gene data show CDR1 as LNHDA and CDR2 as SQIVND (reference sequence). The CDR3 loop spans 15 amino acids. V was shortened by 5 bases and J by 5 bases, with 18 bases between the two germline ends.

The V gene is TRBV5-1, the J gene TRBJ1-3; 8 nucleotides match TRBD1. The CDR3 is made up of 16 amino acids. With 1 base clipped from V and 0 bases from J, the junction kept 3 bases outside the gene matches. From germline, CDR1 is SGHRS and CDR2 YFSETQ. The chain's CDR3 is CASSLTGGDSGNTIYF. CDR3 bases: TGCGCCAGCAGCTTGACAGGGGGGGACTCTGGAAACACCATATATTTT.

The chain joins TRBV11-3 to TRBJ2-2, with TRBD2 identical over 9 bases. The CDR3 covers 16 residues. The trim removed 4 bases at V and 6 bases at J, leaving 9 bases unmatched. CDR1 and CDR2 from the germline V gene are SGHNT and YENEEA. CDR3 nucleotides: TGTGCCAGCAGCTCTCACACTCTAGCGGGGCCCGGGGAGCTGTTTTTT. Its translation is CASSSHTLAGPGELFF.

This chain joins TRBV10-2 and TRBJ2-7, with TRBD1 matching over 8 bases. From germline, CDR1 is WSHSY and CDR2 SAAADI. The CDR3 covers 15 residues. The V segment lost 2 bases and the J segment 4 bases; nucleotides outside the gene matches: 7. DNA of the CDR3: TGCGCCAGCAGTGAGAGAAGAACAGGGGGGTACGAGCAGTACTTC. It specifies CASSERRTGGYEQYF.

J is TRBJ2-7 and V is TRBV18; TRBD2 matches at 8 bases. Trimming cost V 4 bases and J 3 bases; bases outside gene matches: 5. The CDR3 is made up of 14 amino acids. Germline V gives CDR1 KGHSH, CDR2 LQKENI. In DNA, the CDR3 is TGTGCCAGCTCACACGACGGGGGGGACTACGAGCAGTACTTC. This gives the protein CASSHDGGDYEQYF.

The J gene is TRBJ2-7, the V gene TRBV5-4; TRBD1 matches at 7 bases. With 5 bases clipped from V and 3 bases from J, the junction kept 2 bases outside the gene matches. The CDR3 covers 12 residues. CDR1 SGHNT and CDR2 YYREEE come from the germline V gene (reference sequence). The CDR3 sequence: CASRGDSYEQYF. The CDR3 region has the DNA TGTGCCAGCAGAGGGGACAGCTACGAGCAGTACTTC.

V is TRBV6-5 and J is TRBJ1-6; unclear D gene. Trimming left V 5 bases short and J 3 bases short, with 5 bases between. The CDR3 runs to 13 residues. Germline V CDR1 and CDR2: MNHEY, SVGAGI. The CDR3 DNA sequence: TGTGCCAGCAGTCCCCACTATAATTCACCCCTCCACTTT. As protein: CASSPHYNSPLHF.

The J gene is TRBJ2-1, the V gene TRBV28; maybe TRBD2 (5 bases). Trimming cost V 3 bases and J 0 bases, with 12 bases left between them. The CDR3 covers 16 residues. Germline-derived CDR1 and CDR2 are MDHEN and SYDVKM. The CDR3 DNA follows: TGTGCCAGCAGTTTGGGAGTGGGTAGCTCCTACAATGAGCAGTTCTTC. Protein: CASSLGVGSSYNEQFF. Full variable domain (remainder filled in from reference TRBV28 and TRBJ2-1): DVKVTQSSRYLVKRTGEKVFLECVQDMDHENMFWYRQDPGLGLRLIYFSYDVKMKEKGDIPEGYSVSREKKERFSLILESASTNQTSMYLCASSLGVGSSYNEQFFGPGTRLTVL.

The chain recombines TRBV14 with TRBJ1-6; D is ambiguous. The V gene's germline CDR1 is SGHDN and CDR2 FVKESK. Trimming removed 5 bases at V and 10 bases at J, with 18 bases between. The CDR3 is made up of 15 amino acids. The CDR3 is CASSGRGTGGSPLHF. Here the CDR3 DNA reads TGTGCCAGCAGCGGCCGGGGAACGGGAGGGTCACCCCTCCACTTT.

V gene TRBV28 combines with J gene TRBJ1-6; D unclear. Trimming left V 3 bases short and J 8 bases short, with 11 bases between. The CDR3 consists of 14 residues. Germline-derived CDR1 and CDR2 are MDHEN and SYDVKM. The CDR3 sequence: CASSFSQSYSPLHF. CDR3 DNA sequence: TGTGCCAGCAGTTTCTCACAGAGTTATTCACCCCTCCACTTT.